The entry below gives a single T cell receptor beta chain sequence along with its context. Its antigen is currently unknown. This record comes from a study of monozygotic twins with inflammatory bowel disease. The CDR3 consists of 14 residues. Looked up from germline, CDR1 is SNHLY and CDR2 is FYNNEI. TCRdb derives one entry per CDR3 protein from the 5' RACE reads, leaving out DNA. The sample yields approximately 200,000 distinct CDR3 sequences, of which the top ten take up about 8%. Notes on the study in general: Differences in immunosuppressive treatment may have been a source of added variability in patient repertoires. Evidence failed to back one strong IBD-linked signal or clonotype. Telling apart the different T cell subtypes was not possible. Compared with healthy twins, IBD patients shared fewer clonotypes with others, especially with disease activity.

The sample taken for sequencing was blood. The source is a human donor with ulcerative colitis or Crohn's disease, or a healthy co-twin of an affected twin (not recorded which). The J gene is TRBJ2-7, the V gene TRBV2; TCRdb gives TRBD2 as the D gene, but with no DNA this cannot be confirmed. CDR3 protein: CASREGEGNYEQYF.